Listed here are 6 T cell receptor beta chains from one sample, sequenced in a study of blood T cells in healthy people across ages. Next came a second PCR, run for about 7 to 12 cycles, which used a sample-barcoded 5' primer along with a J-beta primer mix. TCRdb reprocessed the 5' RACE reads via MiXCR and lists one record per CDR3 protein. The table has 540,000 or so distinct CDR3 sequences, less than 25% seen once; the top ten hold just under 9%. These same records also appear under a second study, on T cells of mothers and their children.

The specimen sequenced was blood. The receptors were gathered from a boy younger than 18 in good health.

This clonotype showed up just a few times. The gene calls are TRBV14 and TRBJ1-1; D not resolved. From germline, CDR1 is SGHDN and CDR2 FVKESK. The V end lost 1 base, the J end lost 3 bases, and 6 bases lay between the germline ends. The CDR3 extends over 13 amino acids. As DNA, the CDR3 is TGTGCCAGCAGCCAAGGGAGGTACACTGAAGCTTTCTTT. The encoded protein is CASSQGRYTEAFF.

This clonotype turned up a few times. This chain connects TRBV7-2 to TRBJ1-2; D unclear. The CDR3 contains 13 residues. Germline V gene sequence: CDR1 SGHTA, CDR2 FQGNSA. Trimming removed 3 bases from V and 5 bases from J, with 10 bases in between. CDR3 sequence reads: CASSFGQEYGYTF. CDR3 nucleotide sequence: TGTGCCAGCAGCTTCGGGCAGGAGTATGGCTACACCTTC.

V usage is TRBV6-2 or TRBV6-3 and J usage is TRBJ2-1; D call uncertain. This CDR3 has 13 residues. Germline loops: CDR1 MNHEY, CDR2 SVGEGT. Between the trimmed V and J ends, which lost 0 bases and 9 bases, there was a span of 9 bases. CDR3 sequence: CASSYSNIGEQFF. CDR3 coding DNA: TGTGCCAGCAGTTACTCGAATATAGGTGAGCAGTTCTTC.

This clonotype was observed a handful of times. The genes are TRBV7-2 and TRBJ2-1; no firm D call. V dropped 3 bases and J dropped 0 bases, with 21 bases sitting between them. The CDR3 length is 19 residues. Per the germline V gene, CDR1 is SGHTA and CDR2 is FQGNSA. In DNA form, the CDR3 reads TGTGCCAGCAGCTTTAAAGGGCCTATAAGAAGCAGCTCCTACAATGAGCAGTTCTTC. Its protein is CASSFKGPIRSSSYNEQFF. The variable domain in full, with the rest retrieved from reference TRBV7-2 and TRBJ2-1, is GAGVSQSPSNKVTEKGKDVELRCDPISGHTALYWYRQSLGQGLEFLIYFQGNSAPDKSGLPSDRFSAERTGGSVSTLTIQRTQQEDSAVYLCASSFKGPIRSSSYNEQFFGPGTRLTVL.

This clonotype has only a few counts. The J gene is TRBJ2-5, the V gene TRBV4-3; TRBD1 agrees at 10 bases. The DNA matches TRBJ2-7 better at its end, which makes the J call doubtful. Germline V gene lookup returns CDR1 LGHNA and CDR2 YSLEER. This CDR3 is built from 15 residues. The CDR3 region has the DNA TGCGCCAGCAGCCAAGGACAGGGGGCCTCCTACGAGCAGTACTTC. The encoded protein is CASSQGQGASYEQYF.

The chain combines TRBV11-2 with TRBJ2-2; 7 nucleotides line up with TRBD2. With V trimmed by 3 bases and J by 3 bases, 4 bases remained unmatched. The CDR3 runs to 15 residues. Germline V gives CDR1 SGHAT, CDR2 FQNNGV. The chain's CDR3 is CASSLSGEDTGELFF. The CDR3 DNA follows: TGTGCCAGCAGCTTGAGCGGGGAGGACACCGGGGAGCTGTTTTTT.